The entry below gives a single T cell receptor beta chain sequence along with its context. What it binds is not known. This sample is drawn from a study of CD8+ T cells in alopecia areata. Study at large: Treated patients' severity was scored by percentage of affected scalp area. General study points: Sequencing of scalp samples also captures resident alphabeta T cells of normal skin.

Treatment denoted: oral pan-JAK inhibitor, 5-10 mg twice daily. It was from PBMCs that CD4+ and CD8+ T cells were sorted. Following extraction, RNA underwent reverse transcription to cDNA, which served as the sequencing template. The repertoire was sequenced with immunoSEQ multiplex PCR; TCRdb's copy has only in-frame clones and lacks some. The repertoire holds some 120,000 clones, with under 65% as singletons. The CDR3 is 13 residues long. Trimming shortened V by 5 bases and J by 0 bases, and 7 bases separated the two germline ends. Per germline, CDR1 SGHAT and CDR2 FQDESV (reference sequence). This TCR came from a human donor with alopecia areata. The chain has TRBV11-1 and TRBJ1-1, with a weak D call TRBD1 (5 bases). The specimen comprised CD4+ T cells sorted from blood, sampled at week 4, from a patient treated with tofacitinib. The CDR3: CASSRQMNTEAFF. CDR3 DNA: TGTGCCAGCAGCCGACAGATGAACACTGAAGCTTTCTTT.